One and the same sample provided the 13 T cell receptor beta chains below, sequenced in a study of T cells in Graves' hyperthyroidism and ophthalmopathy. RNA transcripts served as the template for amplifying TCR beta CDR3 regions. First-round RT-PCR targeting the TCR CDR3 was performed with the HTBI primer set. TCRdb re-called the multiplex PCR reads through MiXCR, storing one row per CDR3 protein. The sample yields roughly 500,000 distinct CDR3 sequences, 35% to 50% seen once. The source material was peripheral blood or thyroid tissue (not recorded which). The receptors derive from an adult woman with Graves' disease, either hyperthyroidism or ophthalmopathy (not recorded which).

There are many counts of this clonotype. V usage is TRBV20-1 and J usage is TRBJ2-5; TRBD2 is a possible D gene (5 bases). Germline CDR1 and CDR2: DFQATT and SNEGSKA (reference sequence). The CDR3 contains 14 residues. V was trimmed by 3 bases and J by 5 bases, leaving 16 bases between them. The CDR3 DNA is TGCAGTGCTAGCCGCGGACCGCCGGGGGAGACCCAGTACTTC. Translated: CSASRGPPGETQYF.

A note on this clonotype: This may stem from a read error, because a much larger clone lies one nucleotide away. The V gene is TRBV12-3 or TRBV12-4, the J gene TRBJ2-5; D may be TRBD2 (7 bases). This CDR3 has 17 residues. CDR3 DNA: TGTGCCAGCAGTTTACGAGGGGGGGAGAACCCCCAAGAGACCCGGTACTTC. Encoded protein: CASSLRGGENPQETRYF.

There are many counts of this clonotype. V is TRBV20-1 and J is TRBJ1-1; D is possibly TRBD1 (5 bases). The CDR3 extends over 18 amino acids. Trimming left V 3 bases short and J 5 bases short, with 28 bases between. CDR1 is DFQATT, CDR2 SNEGSKA, per germline (reference sequence). CDR3 sequence (DNA): TGCAGTGCTAGCCGGCTTGGACATTTTGGCTCCCTCAAGACTGAAGCTTTCTTT. Translated: CSASRLGHFGSLKTEAFF.

This clonotype turned up a few times. The chain employs TRBV10-3 and TRBJ1-1, with D possibly being TRBD1 (6 bases). V was cut by 4 bases and J by 11 bases, with 14 bases left in between. The CDR3 length is 12 residues. The germline CDR1 and CDR2 sequences are ENHRY and SYGVKD. The CDR3 nucleotides read TGTGCCATCAGTGCGCAGGGGATGGGGGCTTTCTTT. This translates into CAISAQGMGAFF.

This sequence joins TRBV19 and TRBJ2-7, with D tentatively TRBD2 (6 bases). V was shortened by 1 base and J by 6 bases, with 13 bases between the two germline ends. CDR3 size: 14 residues. The germline V gene has CDR1 LNHDA and CDR2 SQIVND (reference sequence). CDR3 sequence reads: CASSIVGGPVEQYF. The CDR3 nucleotides are TGTGCCAGTAGTATAGTTGGAGGGCCTGTCGAGCAGTACTTC.

The V gene is TRBV19, the J gene TRBJ1-1; D possibly corresponds to TRBD1 (5 bases). The CDR3 totals 11 residues. V dropped 6 bases and J dropped 11 bases, with 13 bases sitting between them. From germline, CDR1 is LNHDA and CDR2 SQIVND (reference sequence). The CDR3 loop reads CASRGTIGAFF. The DNA for the CDR3 is TGTGCCAGTAGGGGGACCATTGGGGCTTTCTTT.

This clonotype has a count of ten or more. This chain uses TRBV5-8 with TRBJ2-2; a possible D gene is TRBD1 (5 bases). Germline CDR1 is SGHTS and CDR2 is YDEGEE. This CDR3 region has 17 residues. Trimming shortened V by 4 bases and J by 0 bases, and 16 bases separated the two germline ends. The CDR3 here is CASSGWGRGTNTGELFF. CDR3 DNA sequence: TGTGCCAGCAGCGGATGGGGCCGAGGAACGAACACCGGGGAGCTGTTTTTT.

V usage is TRBV29-1 and J usage is TRBJ2-5; D ambiguous. CDR3 length: 12 residues. Trimming took 4 bases from V and 2 from J, leaving 8 bases between them. Germline V gives CDR1 SQVTM, CDR2 ANQGSEA. The CDR3 protein is CSVATEQETQYF. In nucleotides, the CDR3 is TGCAGCGTTGCAACAGAACAAGAGACCCAGTACTTC.

The count of this clonotype is one. The CDR3 DNA sequence: TGCGCCAGCAGCTTGGCCAAGGGGACGAACACCGGGGAGCTGTTTTTT. Translated, it gives CASSLAKGTNTGELFF. The chain carries TRBV5-1 and TRBJ2-2; possibly TRBD1 for D (5 bases). Germline V gene data show CDR1 as SGHRS and CDR2 as YFSETQ. V dropped 0 bases and J dropped 0 bases, with 9 bases sitting between them. This CDR3 region has 16 residues.

The DNA for the CDR3 is TGTGCCAGTAGTGCCCAGGTGAGGACTGAAGCTTTCTTT. This codes for CASSAQVRTEAFF. The chain employs TRBV19 and TRBJ1-1; no reliable D call. The V end was cut by 5 bases, the J end by 5 bases, with 12 bases between. CDR1 is LNHDA and CDR2 is SQIVND in the germline V gene (reference sequence). CDR3 length: 13 residues.

This clonotype was observed many times. The chain combines TRBV27 with TRBJ2-6; D perhaps matches TRBD1 (5 bases). Per the germline V gene, CDR1 is MNHEY and CDR2 is SMNVEV (reference sequence). The V gene lost 6 bases and the J gene lost 0 bases, with 12 bases spanning the gap. CDR3 length: 16 amino acids. CDR3 DNA sequence: TGTGCCAGCAGGTCCCGACAGAACTCTGGGGCCAACGTCCTGACTTTC. This sequence encodes CASRSRQNSGANVLTF.

This chain links TRBV7-2 with TRBJ2-6; D may correspond to TRBD1 or TRBD2 (5 bases each). This CDR3 is 17 amino acids long. Germline V gene sequence: CDR1 SGHTA, CDR2 FQGNSA. With 5 bases removed from V and 1 base from J, the gap between germline ends came to 15 bases. The CDR3 DNA reads TGTGCCAGCAGCCTCGGGACGGTCACTTCTGGGGCCAACGTCCTGACTTTC. Translated: CASSLGTVTSGANVLTF.

The chain recombines TRBV19 with TRBJ2-2; 12 nucleotides align to TRBD2. The CDR3 is 16 amino acids. The germline V gene encodes CDR1 LNHDA and CDR2 SQIVND (reference sequence). After removal of 7 bases from V and 7 bases from J, the junction contained 10 bases not matched to a gene. CDR3 nucleotide sequence: TGTGCCAGTAAGACGCCTAGCGGGAGGGCCGTCGGGGAGCTGTTTTTT. Translating gives CASKTPSGRAVGELFF.